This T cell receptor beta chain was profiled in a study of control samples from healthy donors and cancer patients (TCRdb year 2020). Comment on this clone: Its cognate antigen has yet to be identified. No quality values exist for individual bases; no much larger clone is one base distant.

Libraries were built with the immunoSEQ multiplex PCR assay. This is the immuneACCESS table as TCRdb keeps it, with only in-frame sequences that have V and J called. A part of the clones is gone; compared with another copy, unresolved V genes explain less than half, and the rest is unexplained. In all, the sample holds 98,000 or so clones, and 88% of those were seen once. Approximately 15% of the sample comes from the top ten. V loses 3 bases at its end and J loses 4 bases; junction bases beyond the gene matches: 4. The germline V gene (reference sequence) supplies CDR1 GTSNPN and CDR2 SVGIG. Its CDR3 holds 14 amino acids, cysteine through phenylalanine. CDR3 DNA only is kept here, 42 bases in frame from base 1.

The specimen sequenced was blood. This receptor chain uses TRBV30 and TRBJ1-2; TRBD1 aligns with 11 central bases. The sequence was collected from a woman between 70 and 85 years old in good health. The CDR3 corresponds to CAWRVDRGPYGYTF. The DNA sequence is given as TGTGCCTGGAGGGTGGACAGGGGGCCCTATGGCTACACCTTC.